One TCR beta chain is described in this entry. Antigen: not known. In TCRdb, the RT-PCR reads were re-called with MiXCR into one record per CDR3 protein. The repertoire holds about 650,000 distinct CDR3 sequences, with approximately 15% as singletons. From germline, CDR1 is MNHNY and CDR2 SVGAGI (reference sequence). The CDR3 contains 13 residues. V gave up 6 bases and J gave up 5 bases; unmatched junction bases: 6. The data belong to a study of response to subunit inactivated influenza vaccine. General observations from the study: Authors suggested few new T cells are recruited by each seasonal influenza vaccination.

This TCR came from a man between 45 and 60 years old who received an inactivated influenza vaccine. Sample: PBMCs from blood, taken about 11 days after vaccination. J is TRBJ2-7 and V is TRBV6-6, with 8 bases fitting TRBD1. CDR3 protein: CASRRPGQDEQYF. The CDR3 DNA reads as TGTGCCAGCAGGCGTCCGGGACAGGACGAGCAGTACTTC.